This record looks at one T cell receptor beta chain sequence and its context. Original data processing: Reference gene primer amplification gave estimated nucleated cell counts. Clones were sequenced by immunoSEQ multiplex PCR, and TCRdb holds only the in-frame ones, with some missing. V and J calls and clone size are those listed in that table; D and trimming were worked out from the DNA. The sample lists about 95,000 clones; 70% to 90% were seen once. The CDR3 sequence is 15 residues long. CDR1 is MNHEY and CDR2 is SMNVEV in the germline V gene (reference sequence). The V end lost 7 bases, the J end lost 0 bases, and 15 bases lay between the germline ends. These data belong to a study of blood T cell repertoires in COVID-19. Study-wide background: The samples span acute and convalescent COVID-19 from the United States, Italy and Spain. Sources were T cells, B-cell-depleted T cells, or PBMCs; the material itself was cDNA or gDNA.

The chain recombines TRBV27 with TRBJ1-1, with D tentatively TRBD1 (6 bases). The source of this sequence is a human donor in a cohort sampled during active COVID-19. Sequenced sample: peripheral blood. The CDR3 loop is CASTLRGGMNTEAFF. DNA of the CDR3: TGTGCCAGCACCTTGCGGGGGGGCATGAACACTGAAGCTTTCTTT.